This T cell receptor (beta chain) originates from a study of human T cells and chemical hapten exposure. Sample time point: patch test 1, 2 weeks after DPC sensitization. Regarding treatment: therapeutic diphenylcyclopropenone sensitization with weekly scalp DPC. TCRdb processed the RACE reads anew with MiXCR; each CDR3 protein has one entry. The table lists 84,000 or so distinct CDR3 sequences, roughly a tenth of them singletons. The V end lost 6 bases, the J end lost 3 bases, and 8 bases lay between the germline ends. This CDR3 spans 13 amino acids. Germline CDR1 is SNHLY and CDR2 is FYNNEI. The specimen comprised whole blood, sampled in connection with sensitization to the hapten diphenylcyclopropenone (DPC). This receptor was taken from a man between 40 and 49 years old with alopecia areata. Some clones in this sample may be carry-over from other donors' samples. The rearrangement links TRBV2 to TRBJ2-2; D ambiguous. The DNA for the CDR3 is TGTGCCAGCAGCGAGGTGTACACCGGGGAGCTGTTTTTT. Translating gives CASSEVYTGELFF.